The rows below give T cell receptor beta chains drawn from one sample of a study of sequential checkpoint blockade in melanoma. Only in-frame clones appear in the TCRdb table, and some are missing; sequencing was by immunoSEQ multiplex PCR. The data contain tens of thousands of clones, around 80% of them singletons. Sequences were derived from CD8+ T cells sorted from blood (inferred from file names), sampled from a patient given nivolumab and ipilimumab in sequence. Receptors were obtained from a human donor with melanoma. The CDR3 runs from the conserved cysteine through the conserved F or W. D genes are given only for firm matches. Part of the rows lack a size; the others show once, few, many or a class for expanded clones.

TRBD1 TRBJ1-5 once TRBV28 CASRNDRAQPQHF TGTGCCAGCAGGAATGACAGGGCCCAGCCCCAGCATTTT
. TRBJ2-7 . TRBV28 CASSWAGQGHYEQYF TGTGCCAGCAGTTGGGCGGGCCAGGGGCACTACGAGCAGTACTTC
. TRBJ2-1 . TRBV7-2 CASSLPDGRNEQFF TGTGCCAGCAGCTTACCGGATGGGAGAAATGAGCAGTTCTTC
TRBD2 TRBJ2-3 . TRBV12-5 CASGIAGGVDTQYF TGTGCTAGTGGCATAGCGGGAGGGGTCGATACGCAGTATTTT
. TRBJ2-3 . TRBV5-1 CASRLWGESTDTQYF TGCGCCAGCAGGTTGTGGGGGGAGAGCACAGATACGCAGTATTTT
. TRBJ1-5 few TRBV15 CATSWQGQPQHF TGTGCCACCAGCTGGCAGGGGCAGCCCCAGCATTTT
. TRBJ2-3 . TRBV2 CASKGGGLTRDTQYF TGTGCCAGCAAGGGAGGCGGACTAACCCGCGATACGCAGTATTTT
. TRBJ2-7 . TRBV28 CASEGGLEQYF TGTGCCAGCGAGGGGGGGCTCGAGCAGTACTTC
. TRBJ1-2 . TRBV7-2 CASSSAVGGGYGYTF TGTGCCAGCAGCTCCGCCGTGGGGGGGGGATATGGCTACACCTTC
. TRBJ2-1 . TRBV29-1 CSATGTLQFF TGCAGCGCGACCGGGACTCTGCAGTTCTTC
. TRBJ1-2 . TRBV15 CATSSNRVGLNYGYTF TGTGCCACCAGCAGTAACAGGGTGGGCTTAAACTATGGCTACACCTTC
. TRBJ2-5 . TRBV5-1 CASSLAPGGPQETQYF TGCGCCAGCAGCTTGGCTCCGGGCGGGCCTCAAGAGACCCAGTACTTC
TRBD2 TRBJ2-1 . TRBV6-4 CASSAKSGIDGGSYNEQFF TGTGCCAGCAGTGCTAAGAGCGGGATAGACGGGGGGTCCTACAATGAGCAGTTCTTC
TRBD2 TRBJ2-1 . TRBV9 CASRSGTSGGNEQFF TGTGCCAGCAGGAGCGGGACTAGCGGGGGGAATGAGCAGTTCTTC
. TRBJ1-1 . TRBV6-4 CASINWGEGTEAFF TGTGCCAGCATTAACTGGGGGGAGGGCACTGAAGCTTTCTTT
TRBD2 TRBJ2-7 . TRBV7-6 CASSLAGSGEVEQYF TGTGCCAGCAGCTTAGCGGGTAGCGGGGAGGTCGAGCAGTACTTC
. TRBJ2-7 . TRBV11-2 CASSLLYEQYF TGTGCCAGCAGCTTGCTTTACGAGCAGTACTTC
TRBD2 TRBJ2-7 . TRBV2 CASSGYASGAYEQYF TGTGCCAGCAGTGGATATGCTAGCGGGGCCTACGAGCAGTACTTC
TRBD2 TRBJ2-7 . TRBV27 CASRVGLAGVWYEQYF TGTGCCAGCAGGGTGGGACTAGCGGGAGTCTGGTACGAGCAGTACTTC
TRBD1 TRBJ1-1 . TRBV18 CASSPVFNYGQGAISVDTEAFF TGTGCCAGCTCACCGGTTTTTAATTATGGACAGGGGGCGATTTCGGTCGACACTGAAGCTTTCTTT
. TRBJ2-5 . TRBV9 CASSVRSDQETQYF TGTGCCAGCAGCGTAAGAAGCGACCAAGAGACCCAGTACTTC
. TRBJ2-1 . TRBV6-1 CASSELAGWSASEQFF TGTGCCAGCAGTGAACTCGCAGGGTGGTCCGCCAGTGAGCAGTTCTTC
TRBD1 TRBJ2-1 . TRBV4-3 CASSQGTAEYNEQFF TGCGCCAGCAGCCAGGGGACAGCGGAGTACAATGAGCAGTTCTTC
. TRBJ2-5 . TRBV7-2 CASSLEGSEGTQYF TGTGCCAGCAGCTTAGAAGGTAGCGAGGGGACCCAGTACTTC
TRBD2 TRBJ2-1 . TRBV7-9 CASSSAGAGEQFF TGTGCCAGCAGCTCAGCGGGAGCGGGTGAGCAGTTCTTC
. TRBJ2-5 few TRBV6-4 CASSDGEGETQYF TGTGCCAGCAGTGACGGAGAGGGAGAGACCCAGTACTTC
. TRBJ2-3 . TRBV12-5 CASAPSQAPDTQYF TGTGCTAGTGCTCCTAGCCAAGCCCCAGATACGCAGTATTTT
. TRBJ2-7 . TRBV28 CASRRSSYEQYF TGTGCCAGCAGGCGTAGCTCCTACGAGCAGTACTTC
. TRBJ2-2 . TRBV9 CASSPWTKPGELFF TGTGCCAGCAGCCCCTGGACTAAGCCCGGGGAGCTGTTTTTT
. TRBJ2-7 . TRBV7-6 CASSLRQGNEQYF TGTGCCAGCAGCTTAAGGCAGGGGAACGAGCAGTACTTC
TRBD2 TRBJ2-2 . TRBV28 CAIPRTSGRAISGELFF TGTGCCATCCCTAGGACTAGCGGGAGGGCCATCTCCGGGGAGCTGTTTTTT
TRBD1 TRBJ2-6 . TRBV11-2 CASRPGTGYPSGANVLTF TGTGCCAGCAGACCCGGGACAGGGTATCCCTCTGGGGCCAACGTCCTGACTTTC
TRBD2 TRBJ2-2 . TRBV14 CASSQDSSGRVSRELFF TGTGCCAGCAGCCAAGACTCCAGCGGGAGGGTTTCCAGGGAGCTGTTTTTT
TRBD2 TRBJ2-7 . TRBV5-1 CASSFSGRAEGEQYF TGCGCCAGCAGCTTTAGCGGGAGGGCCGAGGGCGAGCAGTACTTC
TRBD2 TRBJ2-2 . TRBV27 CASSLRTSGFTGELFF TGTGCCAGCAGTCTTAGGACTAGCGGGTTCACCGGGGAGCTGTTTTTT
TRBD1 TRBJ2-7 few TRBV28 CASSQLQGAIRSYEQYF TGTGCCAGCAGTCAACTACAGGGGGCCATTCGGTCCTACGAGCAGTACTTC
. TRBJ1-3 . TRBV7-9 CASSFGGGAYTIYF TGTGCCAGCAGCTTTGGGGGGGGCGCATACACCATATATTTT
TRBD1 TRBJ2-6 once TRBV9 CASSTGGAGANVLTF TGTGCCAGCAGCACAGGGGGCGCTGGGGCCAACGTCCTGACTTTC
TRBD1 TRBJ2-2 . TRBV27 CASRRDRGQGGELFF TGTGCCAGCAGGAGGGACAGGGGGCAAGGCGGGGAGCTGTTTTTT
TRBD1 TRBJ1-2 . TRBV5-5 CASSWGLTGAGGYTF TGTGCCAGCAGCTGGGGATTGACAGGGGCTGGGGGCTACACCTTC
TRBD2 TRBJ2-2 . TRBV7-2 CASSFSTSGSAGELFF TGTGCCAGCAGCTTCTCGACTAGCGGGAGCGCCGGGGAGCTGTTTTTT
. TRBJ2-5 . TRBV27 CASSLGAYQETQYF TGTGCCAGCAGTTTGGGGGCTTACCAAGAGACCCAGTACTTC
TRBD1 TRBJ1-2 . TRBV28 CASSLQGAPNYGYTF TGTGCCAGCAGTCTTCAGGGGGCCCCCAACTATGGCTACACCTTC
TRBD2 TRBJ2-1 once TRBV29-1 CSVVKREGDNEQFF TGCAGCGTCGTCAAGCGGGAGGGAGACAATGAGCAGTTCTTC
TRBD2 TRBJ2-4 . TRBV4-3 CASSQGGSGKIIQYF TGCGCCAGCAGCCAAGGCGGTAGCGGGAAGATCATTCAGTACTTC
. TRBJ2-4 . TRBV11-2 CASSLDRNIQYF TGTGCCAGCAGCTTAGATCGGAACATTCAGTACTTC
TRBD1 TRBJ1-2 . TRBV6-5 CASRLALGGAYGYTF TGTGCCAGCAGATTAGCTTTAGGGGGCGCCTATGGCTACACCTTC
TRBD2 TRBJ2-1 few TRBV7-9 CASSVGLAGANEQFF TGTGCCAGCAGCGTGGGACTAGCGGGAGCCAATGAGCAGTTCTTC
. TRBJ2-2 . TRBV7-3 CASSLSGRGILNTGELFF TGTGCCAGCAGCTTATCGGGCAGGGGTATTTTAAACACCGGGGAGCTGTTTTTT
. TRBJ2-7 . TRBV2 CASSESSGHWDEQYF TGTGCCAGCAGTGAATCGTCAGGTCATTGGGACGAGCAGTACTTC
. TRBJ1-5 once TRBV30 CAWSEQRNQPQHF TGTGCCTGGAGTGAACAGCGCAATCAGCCCCAGCATTTT